These T cell receptor beta chains were read from a single sample in a study of tumor-infiltrating lymphocytes in localized non-small cell lung cancer. The assay was immunoSEQ multiplex PCR, and TCRdb's table has in-frame clones only and misses some. The sample shows 7,000 or so clones, around 77% of them seen only once. Sequenced input: lung tumor tissue. Receptors originate from a human donor with non-small cell lung cancer. Each CDR3 is given with its conserved first and last residue. The order of the fields is V gene, CDR3 length, clone size, J gene, D gene, CDR3 DNA, CDR3 protein. A D gene is named only where the DNA matches it firmly. Part of the rows lack a size; the others show once, few, many or a class for expanded clones.

TRBV2	13	once	TRBJ2-1	TRBD2	TGTGCCAGCACTAGCGGGTCTTACAATGAGCAGTTCTTC	CASTSGSYNEQFF
TRBV19	13	few	TRBJ1-2	.	TGTGCCAGTAGTATTCTGGACACTAATGGCTACACCTTC	CASSILDTNGYTF
TRBV5-1	14	.	TRBJ2-1	TRBD2	TGCGCCAGCAGGGACGCCTCGGGAGGCAATGAGCAGTTCTTC	CASRDASGGNEQFF
TRBV20-1	11	.	TRBJ2-7	.	TGCAGAGCTCGTTCTATGTACGAGCAGTACTTC	CRARSMYEQYF
TRBV6-4	13	.	TRBJ1-1	.	TGTGCCAGCAGTGCTGGGGCGCGCACTGAAGCTTTCTTT	CASSAGARTEAFF
TRBV27	14	few	TRBJ1-1	.	TGTGCCAGCATAGGGGGGGACATGAACACTGAAGCTTTCTTT	CASIGGDMNTEAFF
TRBV5-4	12	once	TRBJ2-2	.	TGTGCCAGCAGCCCCCAGAACGGGGAGCTGTTTTTT	CASSPQNGELFF
TRBV30	16	few	TRBJ1-2	TRBD1	TGTGCCTGGAGTGTACGTATAGGACAGGGACCCCAGGGCTACACCTTC	CAWSVRIGQGPQGYTF
TRBV5-5	13	.	TRBJ1-4	.	TGTGCCAGCAGCTTTGGTACTAATGAAAAACTGTTTTTT	CASSFGTNEKLFF
TRBV19	13	.	TRBJ1-4	.	TGTGCCAGTAGTATCGGCGGCGGGGACACCGCAGAGTTT	CASSIGGGDTAEF
TRBV30	14	.	TRBJ2-2	.	TGTGCCTGGACCGGACCTACGAACGCCGGGGAGCTGTTTTTT	CAWTGPTNAGELFF
TRBV5-5	15	.	TRBJ1-6	.	TGTGCCAGCAGCCCTCTCCCCGGGGGTCGTTCACCCCTCCACTTT	CASSPLPGGRSPLHF
TRBV5-1	14	.	TRBJ2-7	TRBD2	TGCGCCAGCAGCTCGACTAGCGGGCAAATCGAGCAGTACTTC	CASSSTSGQIEQYF
TRBV9	15	.	TRBJ2-7	TRBD1	TGTGCCAGCAGCGCGACAGGACAGGGCTTGGACGAGCAGTACTTC	CASSATGQGLDEQYF
TRBV6-5	12	.	TRBJ1-2	TRBD1	TGTGCCAGCAGCCCGGGACAGGGAAGAATCACCTTC	CASSPGQGRITF
TRBV6-5	15	.	TRBJ1-2	.	TGTGTCAGCAGTTACTCGAAAGTCGTCAACTATGGCTACACCTTC	CVSSYSKVVNYGYTF
TRBV11-2	13	.	TRBJ1-2	.	TGTGCCAGCAGCTCTCCCGGGGCACGTGGCTACACCTTC	CASSSPGARGYTF
TRBV30	11	.	TRBJ2-7	.	TGTGCCTGGAGTGGGGGCTACGAGCAGTACTTC	CAWSGGYEQYF
TRBV7-3	14	.	TRBJ2-1	TRBD2	TGTGCCAGCAGCTTTTGGGGGACTAGCACTGAGCAGTTCTTC	CASSFWGTSTEQFF
TRBV30	14	.	TRBJ1-2	.	TGTGCCTGGACCCTAAAGTTGGACCAAATTGGCTACACCTTC	CAWTLKLDQIGYTF
TRBV27	15	few	TRBJ2-7	.	TGTGCCAGCAGACAGCGCTTGACCGAATCCTACGAGCAGTACTTC	CASRQRLTESYEQYF
TRBV11-2	13	once	TRBJ2-5	.	TGTGCCAGCAGCTTAGATCCTAGGACGACCCAGTACTTC	CASSLDPRTTQYF
TRBV4-1	16	.	TRBJ1-1	.	TGCGCCAGCAGCCAAGATCTTGGCAGGGTCAACACTGAAGCTTTCTTT	CASSQDLGRVNTEAFF
TRBV7-3	15	.	TRBJ2-7	TRBD2	TGTGCCAGCAGCTTGACTAGCGGGAACTCCTACGAGCAGTACTTC	CASSLTSGNSYEQYF
TRBV29-1	12	.	TRBJ2-5	.	TGCAGCGTTGGAGGGGGCGGGAAGACCCAGTACTTC	CSVGGGGKTQYF
TRBV2	15	.	TRBJ1-1	.	TGTGCCAGTTCGTGGGGGGGACATATGAACACTGAAGCTTTCTTT	CASSWGGHMNTEAFF
TRBV5-1	14	.	TRBJ2-3	.	TGCGCCAGCAGCTTAGGGACCCTCACAGATACGCAGTATTTT	CASSLGTLTDTQYF
TRBV29-1	12	.	TRBJ2-7	.	TGCAGCACTCAGGGCAGCTCCTACGAGCAGTACTTC	CSTQGSSYEQYF
TRBV7-3	13	.	TRBJ2-7	.	TGTGCCAGCAGCTTAATGTCCCAAAATGAGCAGTACTTC	CASSLMSQNEQYF
TRBV27	16	few	TRBJ2-2	TRBD2	TGTGCCAGCAGTTTAGGAGCGGGAGGCCTCACCGGGGAGCTGTTTTTT	CASSLGAGGLTGELFF
TRBV30	13	.	TRBJ1-5	.	TGTGCCTGGAGTGTAGCTGGTAATCAGCCCCAGCATTTT	CAWSVAGNQPQHF
TRBV6-6	13	.	TRBJ1-1	.	TGTGCCACTTCGGACAGACCTGGCACTGAAGCTTTCTTT	CATSDRPGTEAFF
TRBV11-2	15	.	TRBJ1-1	.	TGTGCCAGCAGCTTAAAAAAGGGGAAGTACACTGAAGCTTTCTTT	CASSLKKGKYTEAFF
TRBV9	14	.	TRBJ2-2	.	TGTGCCAGCAGCGAAATCGGTGGGGCCGGGGAGCTGTTTTTT	CASSEIGGAGELFF
TRBV29-1	14	.	TRBJ1-2	TRBD1	TGCAGCGTTGGAGACAGGGGGCAAATAGGAGGCTACACCTTC	CSVGDRGQIGGYTF
TRBV4-1	15	.	TRBJ1-2	TRBD1	TGCGCCAGCAGCCCTTTGGACAGGATAGACTATGGCTACACCTTC	CASSPLDRIDYGYTF
TRBV19	19	.	TRBJ1-1	TRBD1	TGTGCCAGTAGTATAGTAAGGGGACAGGGGGTACCTCTCCGAACTGAAGCTTTCTTT	CASSIVRGQGVPLRTEAFF
TRBV11-2	15	few	TRBJ2-4	.	TGTGCCAGCAGCTTATGGGGAGAAGCCAAAAACATTCAGTACTTC	CASSLWGEAKNIQYF
TRBV2	18	.	TRBJ2-2	TRBD1	TGTGCCAGCAATCCCGTAGGACAGGCGAGAGGTGACACCGGGGAGCTGTTTTTT	CASNPVGQARGDTGELFF
TRBV2	16	.	TRBJ2-4	TRBD2	TGTGCCAGCAGTCCCCAACTAGCGGAGGGTAAAAACATTCAGTACTTC	CASSPQLAEGKNIQYF
TRBV4-1	18	.	TRBJ2-7	.	TGCGCCAGCAGCCAAGTAGATATGGGATTGGTGAGTGCCCACGAGCAGTACTTC	CASSQVDMGLVSAHEQYF
TRBV2	15	few	TRBJ1-5	.	TGTGCCAGCAGCCCAGAAGGGGATGGCAATCAGCCCCAGCATTTT	CASSPEGDGNQPQHF
TRBV28	16	.	TRBJ2-7	TRBD2	TGTGCCAGCAGTTTCACGGGACTAGCGGGTCATCGGGAGCAGTACTTC	CASSFTGLAGHREQYF
TRBV11-1	16	few	TRBJ2-6	.	TGTGCCAGCAGCTTAAAGGTACTGTCTGGGGCCAACGTCCTGACTTTC	CASSLKVLSGANVLTF
TRBV7-9	15	.	TRBJ2-2	.	TGTGCCAGCAGCTTAGGAACGGCGAACACCGGGGAGCTGTTTTTT	CASSLGTANTGELFF
TRBV29-1	13	.	TRBJ1-5	.	TGCAGCGTTGGAGACGGTAGCAATCAGCCCCAGCATTTT	CSVGDGSNQPQHF
TRBV7-9	18	.	TRBJ2-1	TRBD2	TGTGCCAGCAGCTTAGCGGCGGGGCTAGCGGGAGACTACAATGAGCAGTTCTTC	CASSLAAGLAGDYNEQFF
TRBV6-1	15	.	TRBJ1-1	TRBD1	TGTGCCAGCAGCCGGGACAGGGGCATGAACACTGAAGCTTTCTTT	CASSRDRGMNTEAFF
TRBV10-3	13	.	TRBJ2-5	.	TGTGCCATCAGGGACAGTCTACAAGAGACCCAGTACTTC	CAIRDSLQETQYF
TRBV29-1	14	.	TRBJ2-3	.	TGCAGCGTTTTATCGGATAGGGGCACAGATACGCAGTATTTT	CSVLSDRGTDTQYF